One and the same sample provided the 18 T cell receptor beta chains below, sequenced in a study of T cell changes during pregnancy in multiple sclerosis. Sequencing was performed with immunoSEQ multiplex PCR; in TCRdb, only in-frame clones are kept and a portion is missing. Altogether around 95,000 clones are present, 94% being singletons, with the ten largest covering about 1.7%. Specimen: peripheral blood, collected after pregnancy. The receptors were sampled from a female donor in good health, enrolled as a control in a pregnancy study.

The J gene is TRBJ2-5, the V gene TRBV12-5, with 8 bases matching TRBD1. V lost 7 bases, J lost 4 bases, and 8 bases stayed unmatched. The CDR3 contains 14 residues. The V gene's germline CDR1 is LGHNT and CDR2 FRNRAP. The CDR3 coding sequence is TGTGCTAGTGCTCGCAGGGGGCGCCCAGAGACCCAGTACTTC. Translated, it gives CASARRGRPETQYF.

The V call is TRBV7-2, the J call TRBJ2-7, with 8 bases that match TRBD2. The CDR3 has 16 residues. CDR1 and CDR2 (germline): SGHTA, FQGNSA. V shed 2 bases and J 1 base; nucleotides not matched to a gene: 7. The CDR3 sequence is CASSLSAAGVSYEQYF. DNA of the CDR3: TGTGCCAGCAGCTTATCCGCAGCGGGAGTATCCTACGAGCAGTACTTC.

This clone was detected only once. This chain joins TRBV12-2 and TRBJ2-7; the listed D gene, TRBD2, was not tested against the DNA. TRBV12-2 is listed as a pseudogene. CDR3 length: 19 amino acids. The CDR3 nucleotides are TGTGCAAGTCGCGCTAGGGTAGGGGTTAGCGGGAGAGTTCGGTACGAGCAGTACTTC. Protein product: CASRARVGVSGRVRYEQYF.

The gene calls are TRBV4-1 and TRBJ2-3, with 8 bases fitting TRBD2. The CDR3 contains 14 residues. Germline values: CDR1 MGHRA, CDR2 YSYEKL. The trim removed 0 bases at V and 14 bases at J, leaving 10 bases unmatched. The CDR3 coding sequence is TGCGCCAGCAGCCAAGATACTAGCGGAGCCGCTCTGTATTTT. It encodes CASSQDTSGAALYF.

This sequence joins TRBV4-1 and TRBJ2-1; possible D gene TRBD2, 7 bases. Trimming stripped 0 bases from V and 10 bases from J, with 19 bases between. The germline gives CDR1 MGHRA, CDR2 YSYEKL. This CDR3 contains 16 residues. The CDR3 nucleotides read TGCGCCAGCAGCCAAGATTTGGGCGGTAGGGGGGGAGAGCAGTTCTTC. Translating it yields CASSQDLGGRGGEQFF.

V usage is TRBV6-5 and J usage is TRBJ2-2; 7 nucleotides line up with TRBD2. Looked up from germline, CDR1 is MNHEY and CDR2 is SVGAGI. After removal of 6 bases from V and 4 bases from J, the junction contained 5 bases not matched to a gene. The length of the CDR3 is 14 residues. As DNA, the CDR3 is TGTGCCAGCAGGGGGGGGTGGGGCACCGGGGAGCTGTTTTTT. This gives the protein CASRGGWGTGELFF.

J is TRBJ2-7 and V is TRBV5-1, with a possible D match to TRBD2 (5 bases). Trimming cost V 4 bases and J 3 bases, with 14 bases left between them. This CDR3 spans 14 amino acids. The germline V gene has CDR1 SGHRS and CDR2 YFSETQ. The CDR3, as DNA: TGCGCCAGCAGCAGGCTTCCCGCGGGCTACGAGCAGTACTTC. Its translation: CASSRLPAGYEQYF.

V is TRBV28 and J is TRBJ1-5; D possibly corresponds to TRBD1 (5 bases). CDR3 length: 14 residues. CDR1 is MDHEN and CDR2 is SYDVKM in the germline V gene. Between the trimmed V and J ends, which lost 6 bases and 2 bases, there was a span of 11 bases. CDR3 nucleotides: TGTGCCAGCAGGCGGGGGGACGGCAATCAGCCCCAGCATTTT. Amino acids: CASRRGDGNQPQHF. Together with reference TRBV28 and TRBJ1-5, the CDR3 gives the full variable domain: DVKVTQSSRYLVKRTGEKVFLECVQDMDHENMFWYRQDPGLGLRLIYFSYDVKMKEKGDIPEGYSVSREKKERFSLILESASTNQTSMYLCASRRGDGNQPQHFGDGTRLSIL.

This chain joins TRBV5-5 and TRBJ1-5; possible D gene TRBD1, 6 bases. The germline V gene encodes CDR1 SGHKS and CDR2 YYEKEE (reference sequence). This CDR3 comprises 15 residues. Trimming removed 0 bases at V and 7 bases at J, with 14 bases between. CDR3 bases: TGTGCCAGCAGCTTGGTAGGGCAGGGGCTACAGCCCCAGCATTTT. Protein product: CASSLVGQGLQPQHF.

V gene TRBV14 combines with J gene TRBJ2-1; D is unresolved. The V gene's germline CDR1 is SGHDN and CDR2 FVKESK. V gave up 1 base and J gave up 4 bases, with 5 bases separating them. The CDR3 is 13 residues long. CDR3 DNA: TGTGCCAGCAGCCAAGGTCTTTACAATGAGCAGTTCTTC. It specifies CASSQGLYNEQFF.

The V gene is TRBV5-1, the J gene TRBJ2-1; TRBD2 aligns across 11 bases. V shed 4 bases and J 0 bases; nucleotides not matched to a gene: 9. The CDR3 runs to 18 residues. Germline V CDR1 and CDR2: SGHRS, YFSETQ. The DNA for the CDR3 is TGCGCCAGCAGCCCCAACCCCCTAGCGGGAGGCTCCTACAATGAGCAGTTCTTC. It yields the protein CASSPNPLAGGSYNEQFF.

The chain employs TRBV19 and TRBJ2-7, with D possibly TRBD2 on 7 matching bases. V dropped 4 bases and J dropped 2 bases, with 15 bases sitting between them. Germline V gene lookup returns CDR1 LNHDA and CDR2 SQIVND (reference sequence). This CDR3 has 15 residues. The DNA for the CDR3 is TGTGCCAGTAGTACCTTGGGAGGGGGTGCCTACGAGCAGTACTTC. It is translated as CASSTLGGGAYEQYF. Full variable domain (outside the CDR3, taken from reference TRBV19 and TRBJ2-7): DGGITQSPKYLFRKEGQNVTLSCEQNLNHDAMYWYRQDPGQGLRLIYYSQIVNDFQKGDIAEGYSVSREKKESFPLTVTSAQKNPTAFYLCASSTLGGGAYEQYFGPGTRLTVT.

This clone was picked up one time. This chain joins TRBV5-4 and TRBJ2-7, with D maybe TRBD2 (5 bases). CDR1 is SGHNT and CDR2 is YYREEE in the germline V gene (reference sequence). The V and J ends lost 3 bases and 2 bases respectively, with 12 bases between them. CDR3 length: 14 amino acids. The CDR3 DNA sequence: TGTGCCAGCAGCTCGGGATTGATCCCCTACGAGCAGTACTTC. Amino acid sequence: CASSSGLIPYEQYF. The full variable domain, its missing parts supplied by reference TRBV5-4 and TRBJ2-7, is ETGVTQSPTHLIKTRGQQVTLRCSSQSGHNTVSWYQQALGQGPQFIFQYYREEENGRGNFPPRFSGLQFPNYSSELNVNALELDDSALYLCASSSGLIPYEQYFGPGTRLTVT.

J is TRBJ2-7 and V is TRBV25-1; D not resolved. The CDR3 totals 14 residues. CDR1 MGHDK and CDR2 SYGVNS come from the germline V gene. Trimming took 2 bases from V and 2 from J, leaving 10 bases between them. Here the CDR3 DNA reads TGTGCCAGCAGTGAAAAGACACGTCCCTACGAGCAGTACTTC. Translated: CASSEKTRPYEQYF.

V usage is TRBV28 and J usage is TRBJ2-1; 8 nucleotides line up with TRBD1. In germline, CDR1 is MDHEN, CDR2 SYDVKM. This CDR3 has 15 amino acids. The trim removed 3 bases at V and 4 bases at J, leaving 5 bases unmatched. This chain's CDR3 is CASSFRDRYYNEQFF. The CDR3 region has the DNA TGTGCCAGCAGTTTCCGGGACAGGTATTACAATGAGCAGTTCTTC.

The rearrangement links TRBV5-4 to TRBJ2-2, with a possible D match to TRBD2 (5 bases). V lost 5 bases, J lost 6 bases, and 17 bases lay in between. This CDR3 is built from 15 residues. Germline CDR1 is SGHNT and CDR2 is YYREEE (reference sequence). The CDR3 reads CASREASGDSGELFF. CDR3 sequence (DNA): TGTGCCAGCAGGGAGGCCAGCGGAGATTCCGGGGAGCTGTTTTTT.

CDR3 nucleotides: TGTGCCAGCAGCTACTCCACAGGGGTCGGGGAAAAACTGTTTTTT. It encodes CASSYSTGVGEKLFF. The chain is built from TRBV7-9 and TRBJ1-4, with 7 bases aligning to TRBD1. The CDR3 runs to 15 residues. V trimming: 4 bases; J trimming: 8 bases; junction bases outside the gene matches: 10. CDR1 is SEHNR and CDR2 is FQNEAQ in the germline V gene (reference sequence).

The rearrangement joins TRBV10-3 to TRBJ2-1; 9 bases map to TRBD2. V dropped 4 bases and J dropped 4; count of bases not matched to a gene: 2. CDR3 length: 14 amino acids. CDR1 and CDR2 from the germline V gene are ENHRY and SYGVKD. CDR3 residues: CAISGAGGYNEQFF. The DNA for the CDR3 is TGTGCCATCAGTGGAGCGGGGGGATACAATGAGCAGTTCTTC.